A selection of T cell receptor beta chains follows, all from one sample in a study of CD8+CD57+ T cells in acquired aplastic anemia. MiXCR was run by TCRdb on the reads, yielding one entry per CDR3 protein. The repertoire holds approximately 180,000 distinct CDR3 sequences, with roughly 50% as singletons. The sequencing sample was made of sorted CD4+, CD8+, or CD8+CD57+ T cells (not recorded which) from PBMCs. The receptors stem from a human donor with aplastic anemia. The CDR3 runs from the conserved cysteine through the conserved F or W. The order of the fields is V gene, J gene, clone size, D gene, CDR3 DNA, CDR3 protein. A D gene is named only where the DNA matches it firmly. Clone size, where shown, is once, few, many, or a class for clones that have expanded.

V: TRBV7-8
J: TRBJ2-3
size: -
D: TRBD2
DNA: TGTGCCAGCAGCTCCTGGACTAGCGGGGGCTCCACAGATACGCAGTATTTT
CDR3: CASSSWTSGGSTDTQYF

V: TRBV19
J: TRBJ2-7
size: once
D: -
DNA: TGTGCCAGTAGTATCGATCTAGCGACGGTAAGCTACGAGCAGTACTTC
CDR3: CASSIDLATVSYEQYF

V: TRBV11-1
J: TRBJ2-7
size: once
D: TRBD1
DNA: TGTGCCAGCAGCCTAACACTAGGACAGGGGGCAGACTACGAGCAGTACTTC
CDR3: CASSLTLGQGADYEQYF

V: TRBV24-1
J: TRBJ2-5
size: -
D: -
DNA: TGTGCCACCAGTGATTGGGATCAAGAGACCCAGTACTTC
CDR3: CATSDWDQETQYF

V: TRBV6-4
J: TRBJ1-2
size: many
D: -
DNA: TGTGCCAGCAGCCGGTCCCCAGGGGATCCCTATGGCTACACCTTC
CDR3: CASSRSPGDPYGYTF

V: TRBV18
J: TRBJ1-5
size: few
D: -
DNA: TGTGCCAGCTCACCGGGGGGGTCACAGCCCCAGCATTTT
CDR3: CASSPGGSQPQHF

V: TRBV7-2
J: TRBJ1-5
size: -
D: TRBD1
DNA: TGTGCCAGCAGCCCCGCAGGGGGCGTGGGTCAGCCCCAGCATTTT
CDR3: CASSPAGGVGQPQHF

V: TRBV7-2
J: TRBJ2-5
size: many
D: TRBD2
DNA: TGTGCCAGCAAACTAGCGGGAGGTGGAGAGGCCCAGTACTTC
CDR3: CASKLAGGGEAQYF

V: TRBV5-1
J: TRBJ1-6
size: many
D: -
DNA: TGCGCCAGCAGCTTGGAGGGAGATAATTCACCCCTCCACTTT
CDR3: CASSLEGDNSPLHF

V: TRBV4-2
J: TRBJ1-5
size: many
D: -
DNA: TGTGCCAGCAGCCGGGATCTCCACAGGGGCAATCAGCCCCAGCATTTT
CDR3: CASSRDLHRGNQPQHF

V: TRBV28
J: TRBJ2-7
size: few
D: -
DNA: TGTGCCAGCACCGCCGGTGGGGCCAGAAGTTTCGAGCAGTACTTC
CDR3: CASTAGGARSFEQYF

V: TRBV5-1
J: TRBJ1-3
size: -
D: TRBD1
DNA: TGCGCCAGCAGCTTGGGCGACAGGGGGTTTGAAAACACCATATATTTT
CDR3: CASSLGDRGFENTIYF

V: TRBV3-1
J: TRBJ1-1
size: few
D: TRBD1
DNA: TGTGCCAGCAGCCACGGGACAGATGAAGCTTTCTTT
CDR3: CASSHGTDEAFF

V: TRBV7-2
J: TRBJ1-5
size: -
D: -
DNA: TGTGCCAGCAGCGCCCCGGGGTTTGCTCAGCCCCAGCATTTT
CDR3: CASSAPGFAQPQHF

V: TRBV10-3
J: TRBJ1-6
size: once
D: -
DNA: TGTGCCATCGCGGCGGGGTCCTATAATTCACCCCTCCACTTT
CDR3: CAIAAGSYNSPLHF

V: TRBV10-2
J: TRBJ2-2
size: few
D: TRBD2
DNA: TGTGCCAGCAGTGACTCGGGGACTAGCGGGGACACCGGGGAGCTGTTTTTT
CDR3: CASSDSGTSGDTGELFF

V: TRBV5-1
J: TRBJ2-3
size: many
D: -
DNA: TGCGCCAGCGGGGAGGCGGCCACTAGCACAGATACGCAGTATTTT
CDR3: CASGEAATSTDTQYF

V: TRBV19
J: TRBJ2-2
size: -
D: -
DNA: TGTGCCAGTAGTATAGTATCAGGGACCGGGGAGCTGTTTTTT
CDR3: CASSIVSGTGELFF

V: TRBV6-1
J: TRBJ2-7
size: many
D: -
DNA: TGTGCCAGCAGTGAAGGGAGGACAGTGAGCTCCTACGAGCAGTACTTC
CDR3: CASSEGRTVSSYEQYF

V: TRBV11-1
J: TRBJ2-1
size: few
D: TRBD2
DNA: TGTGCCAGCAGCTTACGGTCGAAAATGGCGGGAGGGCCAATCAACGAGCAGTTCTTC
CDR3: CASSLRSKMAGGPINEQFF

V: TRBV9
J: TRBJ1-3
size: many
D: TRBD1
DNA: TGTGCCAGCAGCGTAGATAACAGGGGGTCTGGAAACACCATATATTTT
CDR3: CASSVDNRGSGNTIYF

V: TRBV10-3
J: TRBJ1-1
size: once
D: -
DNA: TGTGCCATCAGTGAGTCTCGCAGGGATATTGAAGCTTTCTTT
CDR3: CAISESRRDIEAFF

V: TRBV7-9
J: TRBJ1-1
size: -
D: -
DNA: TGTGCCAGCAGCTGGGAGGGGATAGGCACTGAAGCTTTCTTT
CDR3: CASSWEGIGTEAFF

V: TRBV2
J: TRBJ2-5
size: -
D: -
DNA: TGTGCCAGCAGAGAGAGGGGCGGACAAGAGACCCAGTACTTC
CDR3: CASRERGGQETQYF

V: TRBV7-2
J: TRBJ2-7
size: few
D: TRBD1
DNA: TGTGCCAGCAGCTTCCGGGACAGGGGATCCTACGAGCAGTACTTC
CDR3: CASSFRDRGSYEQYF

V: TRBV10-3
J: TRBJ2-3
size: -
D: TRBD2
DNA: TGTGCCATCAGTAGGGGACTAGCTAGCACAGATACGCAGTATTTT
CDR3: CAISRGLASTDTQYF

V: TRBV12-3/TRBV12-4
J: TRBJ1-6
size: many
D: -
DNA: TGTGCCAGCAGTGCGGGACCGTCACCCCTCCACTTT
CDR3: CASSAGPSPLHF

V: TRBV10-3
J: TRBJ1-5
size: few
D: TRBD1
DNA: TGTGCCATCAGTCCGGACAGGGGGGATCAGCCCCAGCATTTT
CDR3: CAISPDRGDQPQHF

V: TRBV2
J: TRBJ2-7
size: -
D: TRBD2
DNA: TGTGCCAGCAGTGAAGAGCTAGCGGGGGCGTACGAGCAGTACTTC
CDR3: CASSEELAGAYEQYF

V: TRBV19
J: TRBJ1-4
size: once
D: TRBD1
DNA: TGTGCCAGTAGTAACAGGGGTAGGATGAATGAAAAACTGTTTTTT
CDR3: CASSNRGRMNEKLFF

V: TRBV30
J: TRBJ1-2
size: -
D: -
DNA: TGTGCCTGTCTTATTGGATACTATGGCTACACCTTC
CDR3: CACLIGYYGYTF

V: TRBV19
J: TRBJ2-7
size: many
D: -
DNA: TGTGCCAGTAGTATGTTGGGCGAGCAGTACTTC
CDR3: CASSMLGEQYF

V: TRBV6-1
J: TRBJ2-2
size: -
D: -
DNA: TGTGCCAGCAGTCCAAGGGAGTACACCGGGGAGCTGTTTTTT
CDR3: CASSPREYTGELFF

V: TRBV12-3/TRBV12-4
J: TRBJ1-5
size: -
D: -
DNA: TGTGCCAGCAGTTTTATGGATCAGCCCCAGCATTTT
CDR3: CASSFMDQPQHF